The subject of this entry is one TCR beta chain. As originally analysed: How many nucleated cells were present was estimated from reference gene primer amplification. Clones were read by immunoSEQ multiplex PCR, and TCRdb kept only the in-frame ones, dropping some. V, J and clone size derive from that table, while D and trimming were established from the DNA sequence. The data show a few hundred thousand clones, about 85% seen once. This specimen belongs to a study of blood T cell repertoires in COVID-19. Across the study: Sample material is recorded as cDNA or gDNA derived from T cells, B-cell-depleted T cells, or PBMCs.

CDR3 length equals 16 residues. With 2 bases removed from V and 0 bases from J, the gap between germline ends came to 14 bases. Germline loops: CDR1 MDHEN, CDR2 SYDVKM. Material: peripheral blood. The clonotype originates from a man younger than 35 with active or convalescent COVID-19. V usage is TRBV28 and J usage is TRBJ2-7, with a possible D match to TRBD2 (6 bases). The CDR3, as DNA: TGTGCCAGCAGTTTAAGCGGCAGGGAGGTCTCCTACGAGCAGTACTTC. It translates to CASSLSGREVSYEQYF.